This TCR beta chain is from a study of shared clonotypes between healthy human individuals. This table comes from immunoSEQ multiplex PCR, and its TCRdb copy is limited to in-frame clones, with some not included. The sample records fewer than 2.5 million clones, roughly 93% being singletons. The CDR3 runs 13 residues. The germline gives CDR1 SGHRS, CDR2 YFSETQ. The germline V and J ends were trimmed by 0 bases and 4 bases, with 8 bases remaining between them. The receptor was isolated from a man younger than 30 in good health. Some clones in this sample may be carry-over from other donors' samples. The chain employs TRBV5-1 and TRBJ2-7; a weak D match, TRBD1 (5 bases). The sample consisted of naive CD4+ T cells from PBMCs. Regarding subset: CD45RA+ positively selected. The CDR3 protein is CASSLGRVYEQYF. For the CDR3, the DNA is TGCGCCAGCAGCTTGGGCAGGGTTTACGAGCAGTACTTC.